Listed below are T cell receptor beta chains from one sample, sequenced in a study of blood T cell repertoires in COVID-19. Libraries were prepared by immunoSEQ multiplex PCR; TCRdb keeps only in-frame clonotypes and omits some of them. The sample shows about 220,000 clones, approximately 91% of them seen only once. The specimen sequenced was peripheral blood. Receptors were obtained from a man aged 40-49 years with acute or convalescent COVID-19. The conserved cysteine and the conserved F or W are not part of the CDR3 here. Clone size is not always given. Where it is, it says once, few, many or a class for expanded clones.

abundance,v_gene,CDR3aa
-,TRBV11-2,ASSTRAGGQETQY
-,TRBV6-5,ASSYLDRVRSEQY
-,TRBV19,ASSMTSGGTDTQY
-,TRBV27,ASSRLGQGMGTMRYT
-,TRBV11-2,ASSATGSNTGELF
-,TRBV6-5,ASRTGTGRDTQY
-,TRBV5-5,ASAVAYNEKLF
-,TRBV28,ASSLFLGQGPMNTEAF
-,TRBV9,ASSVVDRGDSPLH
-,TRBV30,AWRLTVTPLH
-,TRBV7-9,ASSLRQGSTDTQY
-,TRBV4-1,ASSPGDSLVSAF
few,TRBV14,ASSQVSGTNEKLF
-,TRBV19,ASSFLRGRIEKLF
-,TRBV2,ASRRDSSYEQY
once,TRBV2,ASKGDRFNYGYT
-,TRBV4-1,ASSQGGVSYEQY
-,TRBV15,ATSREGTGWNEQF
-,TRBV4-1,ASSQVGQGDTQY
-,TRBV27,ASSAMTGGAGYT
-,TRBV30,AWNRVRTDTQY
-,TRBV18,ASSPAGGVVKTQY
-,TRBV7-9,ASSLRQGEENTIY
-,TRBV11-2,ATKREVTGELF
-,TRBV11-2,ASSLLTGNNQPQH
-,TRBV19,ASSTVIGVRGELF
-,TRBV4-1,ASSQEILVEVPYEQY
-,TRBV25-1,ASSNTGVETQY
-,TRBV6-5,ASRRGGARETQY
-,TRBV7-9,ASSLADGGYSPLH
many,TRBV27,ASSLGLPSGANVLT
many,TRBV4-1,ASSQDPTGYNSPLH
-,TRBV7-9,ASSSLNGDTEAF
-,TRBV7-6,ASSLALAGGNTGELF
-,TRBV6-2/TRBV6-3,ASSPGLFYEQY
-,TRBV4-3,ASSQRWGGETQY
-,TRBV19,ASKRMNTEAF
-,TRBV5-1,ASSFDSMDEKLF
-,TRBV5-1,ASNPLAGEGYEQY
-,TRBV5-1,ASSLTGTEAF
once,TRBV7-9,ASSSPRTGGFMDTGELF
-,TRBV19,ASSWGLGTGVSMNTEAF
-,TRBV7-9,ASIKRSGGELF
-,TRBV15,ATSADRFQETQY
-,TRBV6-5,ASSYLAGNTGELF